These T cell receptor beta chains were read from a single sample in a study of T cells after yellow fever vaccination. TCRdb re-called the 5' RACE reads with MiXCR, one entry per CDR3 protein. The data hold under 200,000 distinct CDR3 sequences, with 6% to 7.5% observed a single time. This specimen was CD4+ T cells sorted from PBMCs, taken 5 to 6 days after the first yellow fever vaccination. These receptors were taken from a man between 18 and 29 years old who received the YFV17D yellow fever vaccine. The CDR3 runs from the conserved cysteine through the conserved F or W. The D gene is left open where the match is weak. Where a row states a size, it is once, few, many or the class of an expanded clone; other rows omit it.

clone size: -
V gene: TRBV7-7
D gene: -
J gene: TRBJ2-5
CDR3 DNA: TGTGCTAGCAGCTTCAATCAGGGAGGAGAGACCCAGTACTTC
CDR3 protein: CASSFNQGGETQYF

clone size: many
V gene: TRBV5-1
D gene: TRBD2
J gene: TRBJ2-1
CDR3 DNA: TGCGCCAGCAGCCCCCAGACTAGCAACAATGAGCAGTTCTTC
CDR3 protein: CASSPQTSNNEQFF

clone size: many
V gene: TRBV7-9
D gene: TRBD2
J gene: TRBJ2-1
CDR3 DNA: TGTGCCAGCAGCTTACCTAGCGGGGGGATCAATGAGCAGTTCTTC
CDR3 protein: CASSLPSGGINEQFF

clone size: -
V gene: TRBV5-1
D gene: TRBD1
J gene: TRBJ1-6
CDR3 DNA: TGCGCCAGCAGCTCGATTACAGGGGGGAATTCACCCCTCCACTTT
CDR3 protein: CASSSITGGNSPLHF

clone size: many
V gene: TRBV7-2
D gene: TRBD1
J gene: TRBJ1-4
CDR3 DNA: TGTGCCAGCAGCTTAGACGGGACAGATGAAAAACTGTTTTTT
CDR3 protein: CASSLDGTDEKLFF

clone size: many
V gene: TRBV5-1
D gene: TRBD1
J gene: TRBJ1-1
CDR3 DNA: TGCGCCAGCAGCTTGGGGGGGACAGGGGCTGAAGCTTTCTTT
CDR3 protein: CASSLGGTGAEAFF

clone size: few
V gene: TRBV19
D gene: -
J gene: TRBJ2-5
CDR3 DNA: TGTGCCAGCAACTTTGGGGGCTACTTC
CDR3 protein: CASNFGGYF

clone size: many
V gene: TRBV6-1
D gene: -
J gene: TRBJ1-5
CDR3 DNA: TGTGCCAGCAGTGAACTGGGTTTTGGCAATCAGCCCCAGCATTTT
CDR3 protein: CASSELGFGNQPQHF

clone size: many
V gene: TRBV14
D gene: -
J gene: TRBJ1-1
CDR3 DNA: TGTGCCAGCAGCCAAGGTGGACAGAACACTGAAGCTTTCTTT
CDR3 protein: CASSQGGQNTEAFF

clone size: few
V gene: TRBV19
D gene: TRBD2
J gene: TRBJ2-3
CDR3 DNA: TGTGCCAGTAACGAGGGGAGGGACCCAACAGATACGCAGTATTTT
CDR3 protein: CASNEGRDPTDTQYF

clone size: -
V gene: TRBV7-2
D gene: -
J gene: TRBJ1-5
CDR3 DNA: TGTGCCAGCAGGAAACAGGAGAATCAGCCCCAGCATTTT
CDR3 protein: CASRKQENQPQHF

clone size: few
V gene: TRBV5-1
D gene: TRBD1
J gene: TRBJ2-5
CDR3 DNA: TGCGCCAGCAGCCGGGGACAGGGGTTGGTAAGCCAAGAGACCCAGTACTTC
CDR3 protein: CASSRGQGLVSQETQYF

clone size: many
V gene: TRBV7-3
D gene: TRBD1
J gene: TRBJ2-2
CDR3 DNA: TGTGCCAGCTCGGGACAGACGAGCACCGGGGAGCTGTTTTTT
CDR3 protein: CASSGQTSTGELFF

clone size: -
V gene: TRBV18
D gene: -
J gene: TRBJ2-3
CDR3 DNA: TGTGCCAGCTCACCCTCCTCGACAGCAACAGATACGCAGTATTTT
CDR3 protein: CASSPSSTATDTQYF

clone size: many
V gene: TRBV10-2
D gene: -
J gene: TRBJ2-5
CDR3 DNA: TGCGCCAGCTGGATGGGGGGAGAGACCCAGTACTTC
CDR3 protein: CASWMGGETQYF

clone size: many
V gene: TRBV29-1
D gene: TRBD1
J gene: TRBJ1-1
CDR3 DNA: TGCAGCGTTGTCAGGGGGGCTGAAGCTTTCTTT
CDR3 protein: CSVVRGAEAFF

clone size: many
V gene: TRBV5-1
D gene: -
J gene: TRBJ2-7
CDR3 DNA: TGCGCCAGCAGCTTGGATCTAGGGGGGCAGTACTTC
CDR3 protein: CASSLDLGGQYF

clone size: many
V gene: TRBV20-1
D gene: -
J gene: TRBJ1-5
CDR3 DNA: TGCAGTGCTAGGGACCTTGCAACGTTACAGCCCCAGCATTTT
CDR3 protein: CSARDLATLQPQHF

clone size: -
V gene: TRBV9
D gene: TRBD2
J gene: TRBJ2-1
CDR3 DNA: TGTGCCAGCAGCGGACTCGGACTAGCGGGGAATTCCTACAATGAGCAGTTCTTC
CDR3 protein: CASSGLGLAGNSYNEQFF

clone size: many
V gene: TRBV7-2
D gene: -
J gene: TRBJ2-3
CDR3 DNA: TGTGCCAGCAGCGCCCGGGGTCTCACAGATACGCAGTATTTT
CDR3 protein: CASSARGLTDTQYF

clone size: -
V gene: TRBV5-1
D gene: -
J gene: TRBJ1-3
CDR3 DNA: TGCGCCAGCAGCTTGGACGGGGGGATAAACACCATATATTTT
CDR3 protein: CASSLDGGINTIYF

clone size: many
V gene: TRBV4-2
D gene: -
J gene: TRBJ1-1
CDR3 DNA: TGTGCCAGCAGCCAAGATAGGGGGAGTGAAGCTTTCTTT
CDR3 protein: CASSQDRGSEAFF

clone size: many
V gene: TRBV4-1
D gene: TRBD1
J gene: TRBJ1-2
CDR3 DNA: TGCGCCAGCAGGCCGGGGACAGGGAAGAGTAGGGACTATGGCTACACCTTC
CDR3 protein: CASRPGTGKSRDYGYTF

clone size: many
V gene: TRBV6-5
D gene: -
J gene: TRBJ2-7
CDR3 DNA: TGTGCCGTCGCGGACGGTACCTACGAGCAGTACTTC
CDR3 protein: CAVADGTYEQYF

clone size: -
V gene: TRBV7-2
D gene: -
J gene: TRBJ2-3
CDR3 DNA: TGTGCCAGCAGCTTGGCCAGCAGGGCAGATACGCAGTATTTT
CDR3 protein: CASSLASRADTQYF

clone size: few
V gene: TRBV20-1
D gene: -
J gene: TRBJ2-2
CDR3 DNA: TGCAGTGCTAGATGGCAGGGGATCACCGGGGAGCTGTTTTTT
CDR3 protein: CSARWQGITGELFF

clone size: -
V gene: TRBV7-3
D gene: -
J gene: TRBJ1-1
CDR3 DNA: TGTGCCAGCAGCAGGGGTGCGAAGGCTGAAGCTTTCTTT
CDR3 protein: CASSRGAKAEAFF

clone size: many
V gene: TRBV7-3
D gene: TRBD2
J gene: TRBJ2-3
CDR3 DNA: TGTGCCAGCAGCTTTGACGGGGGGTCGACAGATACGCAGTATTTT
CDR3 protein: CASSFDGGSTDTQYF

clone size: many
V gene: TRBV21-1
D gene: -
J gene: TRBJ2-7
CDR3 DNA: TGTGCCAGCAGCAATGAGATGTCCTACGAGCAGTACTTC
CDR3 protein: CASSNEMSYEQYF

clone size: many
V gene: TRBV20-1
D gene: -
J gene: TRBJ2-1
CDR3 DNA: TGCAGTGCTAGGGGGGGGCTACCGTACAATGAGCAGTTCTTC
CDR3 protein: CSARGGLPYNEQFF

clone size: many
V gene: TRBV4-3
D gene: -
J gene: TRBJ2-3
CDR3 DNA: TGCGCCAGCAGCCGAGGGGACAGCACAGATACGCAGTATTTT
CDR3 protein: CASSRGDSTDTQYF

clone size: many
V gene: TRBV12-3/TRBV12-4
D gene: -
J gene: TRBJ2-2
CDR3 DNA: TGTGCCAGCAGCCACAGGTTGCCCGCCGGGGAGCTGTTTTTT
CDR3 protein: CASSHRLPAGELFF

clone size: many
V gene: TRBV5-1
D gene: TRBD1
J gene: TRBJ2-2
CDR3 DNA: TGCGCCAGCAGCTCTACAGGGGCTCGCGACACCGGGGAGCTGTTTTTT
CDR3 protein: CASSSTGARDTGELFF

clone size: few
V gene: TRBV10-2
D gene: -
J gene: TRBJ1-5
CDR3 DNA: TGCGCCAGCACGGATTTTAAGTCGGGGACGAGTGGCAATCAGCCCCAGCATTTT
CDR3 protein: CASTDFKSGTSGNQPQHF

clone size: -
V gene: TRBV19
D gene: -
J gene: TRBJ1-4
CDR3 DNA: TGTGCCAGTAGTCTTAACTCAGCAACTAAAGAAAAACTGTTTTTT
CDR3 protein: CASSLNSATKEKLFF

clone size: many
V gene: TRBV24-1
D gene: TRBD1
J gene: TRBJ1-4
CDR3 DNA: TGTGCCACCAGTGATCCCCAGGGGGACTACGGCGAAAAACTGTTTTTT
CDR3 protein: CATSDPQGDYGEKLFF

clone size: many
V gene: TRBV20-1
D gene: TRBD2
J gene: TRBJ2-3
CDR3 DNA: TGCAGTGCTGGCATAGCGGGGGGGCGAACAGATACGCAGTATTTT
CDR3 protein: CSAGIAGGRTDTQYF

clone size: many
V gene: TRBV4-3
D gene: -
J gene: TRBJ2-3
CDR3 DNA: TGCGCCAGCAGCCAGACCGGGTCGGTAGATACGCAGTATTTT
CDR3 protein: CASSQTGSVDTQYF

clone size: many
V gene: TRBV3-1
D gene: TRBD1
J gene: TRBJ2-7
CDR3 DNA: TGTGCCAGCAGCCTATTCCTGGGACAGGGCTACGAGCAGTACTTC
CDR3 protein: CASSLFLGQGYEQYF

clone size: many
V gene: TRBV20-1
D gene: TRBD2
J gene: TRBJ2-3
CDR3 DNA: TGCAGTGCTAGCGGGGGGGCGGGCACAGATACGCAGTATTTT
CDR3 protein: CSASGGAGTDTQYF

clone size: -
V gene: TRBV7-2
D gene: -
J gene: TRBJ2-3
CDR3 DNA: TGTGCCAGCAGCCAACCCCGGGCGCGAAGCACAGATACGCAGTATTTT
CDR3 protein: CASSQPRARSTDTQYF

clone size: many
V gene: TRBV20-1
D gene: -
J gene: TRBJ2-5
CDR3 DNA: TGCAGTGCCCCAAGGGGAGGGGGCGGGGAGACCCAGTACTTC
CDR3 protein: CSAPRGGGGETQYF

clone size: many
V gene: TRBV7-3
D gene: TRBD2
J gene: TRBJ2-5
CDR3 DNA: TGTGCCAGCAGCTTCAGGGAGGGAGAGACCCAGTACTTC
CDR3 protein: CASSFREGETQYF

clone size: many
V gene: TRBV6-5
D gene: -
J gene: TRBJ2-5
CDR3 DNA: TGTGCCAGCAGACCCCAAGGGGGGCCGGAAGAGACCCAGTACTTC
CDR3 protein: CASRPQGGPEETQYF

clone size: -
V gene: TRBV2
D gene: -
J gene: TRBJ2-2
CDR3 DNA: TGTGCCAGCCAGTACTCCGGGGAGCTGTTTTTT
CDR3 protein: CASQYSGELFF

clone size: few
V gene: TRBV4-2
D gene: -
J gene: TRBJ1-4
CDR3 DNA: TGTGCCAGCAGCCAACTTCGACCCCCCCTCGACAAACTGTTTTTT
CDR3 protein: CASSQLRPPLDKLFF

clone size: many
V gene: TRBV6-2/TRBV6-3
D gene: TRBD1
J gene: TRBJ2-3
CDR3 DNA: TGTGCCAGCAGTTTCTCACCGGGACAGGGGATAGATACGCAGTATTTT
CDR3 protein: CASSFSPGQGIDTQYF

clone size: -
V gene: TRBV5-6
D gene: -
J gene: TRBJ2-6
CDR3 DNA: TGTGCCAGCAGCTACGGACTCTCTGGGGCCAACGTCCTGACTTTC
CDR3 protein: CASSYGLSGANVLTF

clone size: many
V gene: TRBV7-6
D gene: TRBD1
J gene: TRBJ2-7
CDR3 DNA: TGTGCCAGCAGGGGGACAGGGGTTGACGAGCAGTACTTC
CDR3 protein: CASRGTGVDEQYF

clone size: many
V gene: TRBV20-1
D gene: TRBD1
J gene: TRBJ1-4
CDR3 DNA: TGCAGTGCTAGACGGGACAGCTTTGAAAAACTGTTTTTT
CDR3 protein: CSARRDSFEKLFF

clone size: -
V gene: TRBV28
D gene: -
J gene: TRBJ1-6
CDR3 DNA: TGTGCCAGCGGACAAGTACCCCTCCACTTT
CDR3 protein: CASGQVPLHF

clone size: many
V gene: TRBV9
D gene: TRBD2
J gene: TRBJ2-1
CDR3 DNA: TGTGCCAGCAGCAGCGCCCCGACTAGCGGGGCGGGGAATGAGCAGTTCTTC
CDR3 protein: CASSSAPTSGAGNEQFF

clone size: many
V gene: TRBV5-1
D gene: -
J gene: TRBJ2-2
CDR3 DNA: TGCGCCAGCAGCTTGTTGCTTCTCACCGGGGAGCTGTTTTTT
CDR3 protein: CASSLLLLTGELFF

clone size: -
V gene: TRBV10-3
D gene: -
J gene: TRBJ1-1
CDR3 DNA: TGTGCCATCAGTGCTAGGACGCCAAATGAAGCTTTCTTT
CDR3 protein: CAISARTPNEAFF

clone size: -
V gene: TRBV10-3
D gene: TRBD1
J gene: TRBJ2-2
CDR3 DNA: TGTGCCATCGGGGGGGGACAGGGAAGAGGAACCGGGGAGCTGTTTTTT
CDR3 protein: CAIGGGQGRGTGELFF

clone size: many
V gene: TRBV7-2
D gene: TRBD2
J gene: TRBJ2-1
CDR3 DNA: TGTGCCAGCAGCCAGACAATAGCGGGGGGCCGGAATGAGCAGTTCTTC
CDR3 protein: CASSQTIAGGRNEQFF

clone size: -
V gene: TRBV3-1
D gene: TRBD1
J gene: TRBJ2-5
CDR3 DNA: TGTGCCAGCAGCCAGGGGACAGAGGGGACCCAGTACTTC
CDR3 protein: CASSQGTEGTQYF

clone size: many
V gene: TRBV7-9
D gene: -
J gene: TRBJ2-3
CDR3 DNA: TGTGCCAGCAGCTTGGATACAGGGTTTAAGGATACGCAGTATTTT
CDR3 protein: CASSLDTGFKDTQYF

clone size: many
V gene: TRBV7-3
D gene: -
J gene: TRBJ1-1
CDR3 DNA: TGTGCCAGCAGCTCTAAGACAGGAGGGGACACTGAAGCTTTCTTT
CDR3 protein: CASSSKTGGDTEAFF